Described below is a single T cell receptor (beta chain) sequence and its context. The data are from a study of response to subunit inactivated influenza vaccine. MiXCR, applied by TCRdb to the RT-PCR reads, yields one record per CDR3 protein. The sample has about 190,000 distinct CDR3 sequences; approximately 15% are singletons. The V end was cut by 1 base, the J end by 0 bases, with 8 bases between. This CDR3 spans 15 amino acids. Per germline, CDR1 MGHRA and CDR2 YSYEKL. The chain has TRBV4-1 and TRBJ2-3; D is undetermined. This TCR was sampled from a man aged 45-60 years who received an inactivated influenza vaccine. Sequencing was performed on CD8+ T cells sorted from PBMCs, taken more than 4 days after vaccination. The DNA of the CDR3 is TGCGCCAGCAGCCAAGTGGCGGCTAGCACAGATACGCAGTATTTT. Translating it yields CASSQVAASTDTQYF.